This T cell receptor (beta chain) was recorded in a study of blood T cell repertoires in COVID-19. The CDR3 is 13 residues long. Germline loops: CDR1 SGDLS, CDR2 YYNGEE. V dropped 4 bases and J dropped 5 bases, with 12 bases sitting between them. In the study's own analysis: The assay estimated nucleated cells by amplifying reference gene primers. Generated by immunoSEQ multiplex PCR, the TCRdb table keeps only in-frame clones and is missing some. Clone size and the V and J calls come from that table; the DNA yielded D and trimming. The profile shows over 200,000 clones, 70% to 90% of them singletons. The age range of participants was about 18 to 95 years, with residence in under 25 US areas. Each recovered donor of Cohort 3 presented with two negative PCRs, clearance, or symptom resolution.

The receptor comes from a man aged 35-49 years who had recovered from COVID-19. The rearrangement joins TRBV9 to TRBJ1-2, with a tentative D call TRBD1 (5 bases). The specimen sequenced was PBMCs or T cells enriched from blood (not recorded which). The CDR3 spells CASSTGTEYGYTF. Here the CDR3 DNA reads TGTGCCAGCAGCACCGGGACTGAGTATGGCTACACCTTC.